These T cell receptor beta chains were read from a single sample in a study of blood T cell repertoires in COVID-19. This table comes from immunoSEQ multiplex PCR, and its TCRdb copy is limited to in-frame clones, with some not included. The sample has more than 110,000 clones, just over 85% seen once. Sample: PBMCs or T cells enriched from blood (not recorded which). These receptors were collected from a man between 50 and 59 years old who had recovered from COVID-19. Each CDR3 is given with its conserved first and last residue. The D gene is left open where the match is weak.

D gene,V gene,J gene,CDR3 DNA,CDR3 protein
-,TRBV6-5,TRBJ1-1,TGTGCCAGCCTTCGAGGCGCTGAAGCTTTCTTT,CASLRGAEAFF
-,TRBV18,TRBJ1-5,TGTGCCAGCTCACCACCACACAGGGAGCCTTATCAGCCCCAGCATTTT,CASSPPHREPYQPQHF
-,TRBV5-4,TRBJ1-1,TGTGCCAGCAGCCACAGGACAGAAGCTTTCTTT,CASSHRTEAFF
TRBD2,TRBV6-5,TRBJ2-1,TGTGCCAGCACCGAACTAGCGGGAGGTAGGGATGAGCAGTTCTTC,CASTELAGGRDEQFF
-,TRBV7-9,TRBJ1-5,TGTGCCAGCAGCCCAGGGAATCAGCCCCAGCATTTT,CASSPGNQPQHF
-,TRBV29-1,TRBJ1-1,TGCAGCGTTGTAGCCAGATTTGAACTGAGTGGCACTGAAGCTTTCTTT,CSVVARFELSGTEAFF
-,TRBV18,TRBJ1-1,TGTGCCAGCTCACTAACCGCGTTGAAACAGGGCACTGAAGCTTTCTTT,CASSLTALKQGTEAFF
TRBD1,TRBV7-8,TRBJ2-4,TGTGCCAGCAGCCCAGGGACAGGTCACAACATTCAGTACTTC,CASSPGTGHNIQYF
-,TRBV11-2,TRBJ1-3,TGTGCCAGCAGCTTCCCCCTCGATTGGGGATCGGGGGACACCATATATTTT,CASSFPLDWGSGDTIYF
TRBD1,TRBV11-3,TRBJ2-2,TGTGCCAGCAGCTTGACAGGGGGGACCGGGGAGCTGTTTTTT,CASSLTGGTGELFF
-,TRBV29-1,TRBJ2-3,TGCAGCGTTGAAGGGACTAGCACAGATACGCAGTATTTT,CSVEGTSTDTQYF